Listed below are T cell receptor beta chains from one sample, sequenced in a study of shared clonotypes between healthy human individuals. TCRdb's copy holds only in-frame clones and misses some; the assay was immunoSEQ multiplex PCR. Of approximately 320,000 clones detected, under 80% appear once; the ten largest clones hold approximately 10%. Sequenced input: memory CD4+ T cells sorted from blood. The receptor set was obtained from a man aged 30-40 years in good health. The CDR3 runs from the conserved cysteine through the conserved F or W. A D gene is named only where the DNA matches it firmly. Some rows mark clone size as missing; the rest say once, few, many or name a class of expanded clone.

j_call	d_call	v_call	clone_size	cdr3_nt	cdr3_aa
TRBJ1-5	TRBD1	TRBV5-5	.	TGTGCCAGCAGATCGGGACAGGGGGGCGATCAGCCCCAGCATTTT	CASRSGQGGDQPQHF
TRBJ2-7	TRBD1	TRBV27	.	TGTGCCACGCCGGGACAGGGATCCTACGAGCAGTACTTC	CATPGQGSYEQYF
TRBJ2-3	TRBD2	TRBV14	.	TGTGCCAGCAGCCAAGATCCCCAGACTAGCAAGACGCAGTATTTT	CASSQDPQTSKTQYF
TRBJ2-2	TRBD2	TRBV6-6	.	TGTGCCAGCAGTCGGACTAGCGGGACAGTCGGGGAGCTGTTTTTT	CASSRTSGTVGELFF
TRBJ2-3	TRBD2	TRBV2	.	TGTGCCAGCAGTGAGGCCCCGGGACTAGCGGGGCCAAGCGATACGCAGTATTTT	CASSEAPGLAGPSDTQYF
TRBJ2-7	.	TRBV6-1	.	TGTGCCAGCAGTGAATCCGGTACCTACGAGCAGTACTTC	CASSESGTYEQYF
TRBJ1-1	TRBD1	TRBV5-1	.	TGCGCCAGCAGCTTGGACAACAGGGGCACTGAAGCTTTCTTT	CASSLDNRGTEAFF
TRBJ1-2	.	TRBV5-6	.	TGTGCCAGCAGCTTTGGAGAAAACTATGGCTACACCTTC	CASSFGENYGYTF
TRBJ1-1	TRBD1	TRBV7-3	.	TGTGCCAGCAGCGTAGCAGGGGGGGATGGTGAAGCTTTCTTT	CASSVAGGDGEAFF
TRBJ1-4	.	TRBV7-2	few	TGTGCCAGCAGCTTATTTGCCCTTTCCCTTGCAACTAATGAAAAACTGTTTTTT	CASSLFALSLATNEKLFF
TRBJ2-3	.	TRBV14	.	TGTGCCAGCACCTCCTCCCGGACGGGGACCCGAGAAGTCGGTACGCAGTATTTT	CASTSSRTGTREVGTQYF
TRBJ2-1	.	TRBV11-3	.	TGTGCCAGCAGCCCTCTCCGCCGCGATGAGCAGTTCTTC	CASSPLRRDEQFF
TRBJ2-1	TRBD1	TRBV27	.	TGTGCCAGCAGTTCCTCTATGACAGGGTTGTTTAGGCAGTTCTTC	CASSSSMTGLFRQFF
TRBJ2-7	TRBD2	TRBV10-3	.	TGTGCCATCAGTGGGGGCGGGAGTGGCTACGAGCAGTACTTC	CAISGGGSGYEQYF
TRBJ2-1	.	TRBV6-6	once	TGTGCCAGCAGCTTAGCGTCGAGCTCCTACAATGAGCAGTTCTTC	CASSLASSSYNEQFF
TRBJ2-7	TRBD2	TRBV10-3	.	TGTGCCACTTCGACTAGCGGGAACTACGAGCAGTACTTC	CATSTSGNYEQYF
TRBJ2-3	.	TRBV5-4	.	TGTGCCAGCAGCTTCCGGGGCAGCACAGATACGCAGTATTTT	CASSFRGSTDTQYF
TRBJ2-4	.	TRBV15	.	TGTGCCACCAGCGCCGACAGACAAAACATTCAGTACTTC	CATSADRQNIQYF
TRBJ2-5	.	TRBV5-4	.	TGTGCCAGCAGCTTGGCCGCGGGTACTAGAGGCGAGACCCAGTACTTC	CASSLAAGTRGETQYF
TRBJ2-7	TRBD1	TRBV19	once	TGTGCCATTCCCCCGGGACAGGGGGACCACGAGCAGTACTTC	CAIPPGQGDHEQYF
TRBJ1-1	.	TRBV5-1	.	TGCGCCAGCAGCTTGGAACCAGGGTGGGACACTGAAGCTTTCTTT	CASSLEPGWDTEAFF
TRBJ2-6	.	TRBV4-3	.	TGCGCCAGCAGCCAAGAAGAGGGCTCTGGGGCCAACGTCCTGACTTTC	CASSQEEGSGANVLTF
TRBJ1-4	.	TRBV11-2	.	TGTGCCAGCAGCCCCACGCCGGAAAAACTGTTTTTT	CASSPTPEKLFF
TRBJ1-2	TRBD1	TRBV2	once	TGTGCCAAGTCGACAGGGGAAATCGACTATGGCTACACCTTC	CAKSTGEIDYGYTF
TRBJ2-1	TRBD2	TRBV28	.	TGTGCCAGCAACAGTCTAGCGGATTACAATGAGCAGTTCTTC	CASNSLADYNEQFF
TRBJ1-1	.	TRBV11-2	few	TGTGCCAGCAGCTTCAGGGAGAACACTGAAGCTTTCTTT	CASSFRENTEAFF
TRBJ2-3	.	TRBV9	.	TGTGCCAGCAGCCCACTCTTCGTGTTAGATACGCAGTATTTT	CASSPLFVLDTQYF
TRBJ1-5	.	TRBV28	.	TGTGCCAGCAGCCGACTCGACAGTGACCATCAGCCCCAGCATTTT	CASSRLDSDHQPQHF
TRBJ1-3	.	TRBV7-6	.	TGTGCCAGCAGCCTTACAGGTCCTTCCTCTGGAAACACCATATATTTT	CASSLTGPSSGNTIYF
TRBJ2-1	.	TRBV18	.	TGTGCCAGCTCACGCTACATGGACCAGAGCTCCTACAATGAGCAGTTCTTC	CASSRYMDQSSYNEQFF
TRBJ2-1	.	TRBV5-6	.	TGTGCCAGCAGCTCTCTAGTGGGTCTAGGACCCAACAATGAGCAGTTCTTC	CASSSLVGLGPNNEQFF
TRBJ2-4	.	TRBV28	.	TGTGCCAGCAGAGGCAGCCTTAGCGGCAAAGAAAACATTCAGTACTTC	CASRGSLSGKENIQYF
TRBJ2-3	TRBD1	TRBV19	.	TGTGCCAGTGGACAGGGGTTAACAGATACGCAGTATTTT	CASGQGLTDTQYF
TRBJ2-7	.	TRBV5-1	few	TGCGCCAGCACCGACGAAAGACAGGCGGGCTACGAGCAGTACTTC	CASTDERQAGYEQYF
TRBJ2-7	.	TRBV7-6	.	TGTGCCAGCAGCTTAGAGTGGGGCTACGAGCAGTACTTC	CASSLEWGYEQYF
TRBJ2-5	.	TRBV5-6	.	TGTGCCAGCAGCTACCGTCAGGGGCTGGAGACCCAGTACTTC	CASSYRQGLETQYF
TRBJ1-1	.	TRBV18	.	TGTGCCAGCTCCGAGGGATTTGGGAGGACTGAAGCTTTCTTT	CASSEGFGRTEAFF
TRBJ2-3	.	TRBV28	.	TGTGCCAGCAGCTCAGGGTCCCCAGATACGCAGTATTTT	CASSSGSPDTQYF
TRBJ2-1	.	TRBV6-1	.	TGTGCCAGCAGCAAAACCTACAATGAGCAGTTCTTC	CASSKTYNEQFF
TRBJ1-5	.	TRBV28	.	TGTGCCAGCAGTTTATCGGTCCGGGGAGAGCAGCCCCAGCATTTT	CASSLSVRGEQPQHF
TRBJ2-7	.	TRBV19	few	TGTGCCAGTAGTCACCGGACTGCCTCCTCCTACGAGCAGTACTTC	CASSHRTASSYEQYF